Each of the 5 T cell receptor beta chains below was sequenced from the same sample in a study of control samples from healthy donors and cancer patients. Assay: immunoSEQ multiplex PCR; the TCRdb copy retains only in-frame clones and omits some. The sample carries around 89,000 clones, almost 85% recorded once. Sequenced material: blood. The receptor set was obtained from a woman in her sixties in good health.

Written as DNA, the CDR3 is TGTGCCAGCAGCGGCGGAGAGAGCTCTGGAAACACCATATATTTT. Translating gives CASSGGESSGNTIYF. The rearrangement links TRBV9 to TRBJ1-3; D remains ambiguous. The V end lost 3 bases, the J end lost 0 bases, and 10 bases lay between the germline ends. Looked up from germline, CDR1 is SGDLS and CDR2 is YYNGEE. The CDR3 is 15 residues long.

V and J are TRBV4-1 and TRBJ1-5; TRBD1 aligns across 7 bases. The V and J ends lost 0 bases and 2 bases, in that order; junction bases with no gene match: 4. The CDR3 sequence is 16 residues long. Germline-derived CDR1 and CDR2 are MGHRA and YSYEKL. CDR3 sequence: CASSQEGQPGNQPQHF. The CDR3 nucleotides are TGCGCCAGCAGCCAAGAGGGACAGCCCGGCAATCAGCCCCAGCATTTT.

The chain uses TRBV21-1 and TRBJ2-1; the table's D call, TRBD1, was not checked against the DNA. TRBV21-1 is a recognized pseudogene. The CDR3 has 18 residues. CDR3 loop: CASSPRTGEGGTSDEQFF. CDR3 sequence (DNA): TGTGCCAGCAGCCCACGGACAGGGGAAGGTGGGACATCGGATGAGCAGTTCTTC.

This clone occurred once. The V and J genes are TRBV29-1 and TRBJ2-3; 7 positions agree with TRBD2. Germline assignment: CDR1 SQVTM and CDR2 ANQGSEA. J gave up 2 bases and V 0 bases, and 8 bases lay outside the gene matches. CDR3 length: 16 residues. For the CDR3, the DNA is TGCAGCGTTGAAGAGGGTTGGGGGGGAGACACAGATACGCAGTATTTT. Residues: CSVEEGWGGDTDTQYF.

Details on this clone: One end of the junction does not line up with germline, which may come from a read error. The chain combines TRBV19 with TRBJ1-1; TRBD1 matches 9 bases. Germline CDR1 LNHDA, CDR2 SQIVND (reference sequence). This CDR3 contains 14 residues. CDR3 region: CASRKGDRDTEAFF. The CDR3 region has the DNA TGTGCAAGTAGGAAGGGGGACAGGGACACTGAAGCTTTCTTT.